This entry describes one T cell receptor (beta chain). The antigen is not known. The sample originates from a study of identical twins. Study-wide results and caveats: Cross-sectional statistics underpinned the conclusions; the same donors were not followed.

TCRdb re-derived calls from the 5' RACE reads in MiXCR, one entry per CDR3 protein. Of around 1.7 million distinct CDR3 sequences listed, around 29% were seen once; the top ten hold about 0.3%. The clonotype was recovered from a newborn girl in good health. What was sequenced was cord blood.

For the CDR3, the DNA is TGTGCCACCAGTGATTTTAGCGAAGGGGGGAATCAGCCCCAGCATTTT. Translation: CATSDFSEGGNQPQHF. V and J are TRBV24-1 and TRBJ1-5, with TRBD1 as a possible D gene (6 bases). In germline, CDR1 is KGHDR, CDR2 SFDVKD. This CDR3 has 16 residues. Trimming took 1 base from V and 4 from J, leaving 13 bases between them.